This TCR beta chain was sequenced for a study of blood T cell repertoires in COVID-19. Study information: Some COVID-19 samples were acute and others convalescent; all came from the United States, Italy and Spain. PBMCs, B-cell-depleted T cells, or T cells provided the cDNA or gDNA that made up the material.

CDR3 length: 16 residues. Germline-derived CDR1 and CDR2 are SGHRS and YFSETQ. Trimming cost V 2 bases and J 4 bases; bases outside gene matches: 7. Methods used by the authors: The authors estimated nucleated cell counts from reference gene primer amplification. Some clones are missing from TCRdb's copy, which holds only in-frame ones; the method was immunoSEQ multiplex PCR. The V and J calls and the clone size are those of that table, but D and trimming were determined from the DNA. The table includes fewer than 85,000 clones, around 80% detected once. V and J are TRBV5-1 and TRBJ2-2, with 8 bases identical to TRBD1. The source material was peripheral blood. This clonotype originated in an elderly woman with active or convalescent COVID-19. The DNA of the CDR3 is TGCGCCAGCAGCTTAGCAGGGGGCGCGGTCACCGGGGAGCTGTTTTTT. Translation: CASSLAGGAVTGELFF.